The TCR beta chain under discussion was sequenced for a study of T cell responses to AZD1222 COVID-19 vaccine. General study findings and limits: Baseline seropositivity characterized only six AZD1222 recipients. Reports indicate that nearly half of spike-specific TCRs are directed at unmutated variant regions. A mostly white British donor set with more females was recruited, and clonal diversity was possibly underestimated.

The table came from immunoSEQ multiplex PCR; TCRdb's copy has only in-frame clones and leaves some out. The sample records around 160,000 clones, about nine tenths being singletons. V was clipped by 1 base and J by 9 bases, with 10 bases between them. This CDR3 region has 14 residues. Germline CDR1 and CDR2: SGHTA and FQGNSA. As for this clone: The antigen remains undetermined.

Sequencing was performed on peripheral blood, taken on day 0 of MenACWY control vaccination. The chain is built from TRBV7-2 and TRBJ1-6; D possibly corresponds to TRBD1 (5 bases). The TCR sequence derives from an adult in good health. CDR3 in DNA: TGTGCCAGCAGCTTAGGGGCCAGGGCTTCACCCCTCCACTTT. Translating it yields CASSLGARASPLHF.